The 23 T cell receptor beta chains in this list originate from one sample, sequenced in a study of cytomegalovirus exposure and HLA in healthy donors. Vbeta (60) and Jbeta (13) primers were used in the PCR. The assay was immunoSEQ multiplex PCR, and TCRdb's table has in-frame clones only and misses some. Of around 120,000 clones listed, 60% to 85% are singletons. Source material: PBMCs. These receptor sequences come from a female donor in good health and CMV-seropositive.

The chain couples TRBV21-1 to TRBJ1-2; the table calls TRBD1, which could not be checked here. TRBV21-1 is a documented pseudogene. This CDR3 region has 18 residues. The CDR3 region is CASSTSLAGVNSNYGYTF. The CDR3 DNA sequence: TGTGCCAGCAGCACCTCGTTGGCAGGCGTGAACTCTAACTATGGCTACACCTTC.

The gene calls are TRBV6-5 and TRBJ1-3; 7 bases line up with TRBD1. The CDR3 runs to 15 residues. Per germline, CDR1 MNHEY and CDR2 SVGAGI. Trimming took 6 bases from V and 0 from J; bases not matched to a gene: 5. The CDR3: CASRRDSRSGNTIYF. The CDR3 DNA follows: TGTGCCAGCAGGAGGGACAGCCGCTCTGGAAACACCATATATTTT.

This chain links TRBV6-1 with TRBJ1-3; no clear D gene. The CDR3 loop spans 14 amino acids. Germline V gene lookup returns CDR1 MNHNS and CDR2 SASEGT. V lost 8 bases and J lost 0, with 11 bases in between. DNA for the CDR3: TGTGCCAGCGGCCGGGGTCTCTCTGGAAACACCATATATTTT. It yields the protein CASGRGLSGNTIYF.

This clone was counted between two and nine times. This chain's CDR3 is CSVRTGGISGELFF. The CDR3 bases are TGCAGCGTTCGTACAGGGGGGATCAGCGGGGAGCTGTTTTTT. V gene TRBV29-1 combines with J gene TRBJ2-2, with TRBD1 matching 8 bases. Germline-derived CDR1 and CDR2 are SQVTM and ANQGSEA. The CDR3 sequence is 14 residues long. V was clipped by 5 bases and J by 7 bases; unmatched bases: 9.

The chain joins TRBV11-2 to TRBJ2-3, with 11 bases that match TRBD2. Germline loops: CDR1 SGHAT, CDR2 FQNNGV. The V and J ends lost 5 bases and 10 bases, in that order; junction bases with no gene match: 14. There are 16 residues in the CDR3. The DNA for the CDR3 is TGTGCCAGCAGCCCCCCGGGTAGCGGGAGGGCCGGGGCGCAGTATTTT. This gives the protein CASSPPGSGRAGAQYF.

The chain couples TRBV7-3 to TRBJ2-3, with a weak D call TRBD2 (6 bases). Germline assignment: CDR1 SGHTA and CDR2 FQGTGA. V lost 5 bases to trimming and J lost 1 base, with 22 bases between them. The CDR3 is made up of 18 amino acids. Here the CDR3 reads CASSRRGVREWGTDTQYF. In DNA form, the CDR3 reads TGTGCCAGCAGCCGGCGGGGTGTTAGGGAATGGGGCACAGATACGCAGTATTTT.

V gene TRBV11-2 combines with J gene TRBJ2-1; 16 bases line up with TRBD2. With V trimmed by 5 bases and J by 9 bases, 4 bases remained unmatched. Per the germline V gene, CDR1 is SGHAT and CDR2 is FQNNGV. The CDR3 runs to 15 residues. The CDR3 nucleotides read TGTGCCAGCAGCCCGGGACTAGCGGGAGGGGTTGAGCAGTTCTTC. Encoded protein: CASSPGLAGGVEQFF.

The chain has TRBV30 and TRBJ1-5; the D gene is possibly TRBD1 (5 bases). The CDR3 length is 13 residues. In germline, CDR1 is GTSNPN, CDR2 SVGIG (reference sequence). Trimming removed 1 base at V and 3 bases at J, with 7 bases between. The CDR3 region is CAWSEQANQPQHF. CDR3 coding DNA: TGTGCCTGGAGTGAACAGGCCAATCAGCCCCAGCATTTT. Variable domain in full (rest from reference TRBV30 and TRBJ1-5): SQTIHQWPATLVQPVGSPLSLECTVEGTSNPNLYWYRQAAGRGLQLLFYSVGIGQISSEVPQNLSASRPQDRQFILSSKKLLLSDSGFYLCAWSEQANQPQHFGDGTRLSIL.

This clone came up a few times. V is TRBV19 and J is TRBJ1-1, with 10 bases that match TRBD1. Germline V gene sequence: CDR1 LNHDA, CDR2 SQIVND (reference sequence). The CDR3 length is 13 residues. The J segment lost 5 bases and the V segment lost 6 bases, leaving 3 bases of the junction unmatched. DNA of the CDR3: TGTGCCAGTAGCTCGGACAGGGGGACTGAAGCTTTCTTT. Translated: CASSSDRGTEAFF.

The chain couples TRBV6-5 to TRBJ2-7; TRBD2 aligns across 9 bases. The CDR3 is 16 amino acids. V trimming: 3 bases; J trimming: 3 bases; junction bases outside the gene matches: 9. Germline lookup yields CDR1 MNHEY and CDR2 SVGAGI. The CDR3 DNA follows: TGTGCCAGCAGTTATGGGTCCGGGACTAGCAACTACGAGCAGTACTTC. Its protein is CASSYGSGTSNYEQYF.

J is TRBJ1-1 and V is TRBV7-6; TRBD1 matches at 8 bases. Per the germline V gene, CDR1 is SGHVS and CDR2 is FNYEAQ. V dropped 5 bases and J dropped 8; count of bases not matched to a gene: 7. The CDR3 is 13 amino acids. The CDR3 reads CASSVTRGREAFF. The CDR3 region has the DNA TGTGCCAGCAGCGTGACCAGGGGGCGCGAAGCTTTCTTT.

This clone was observed a few times. V and J are TRBV5-4 and TRBJ1-1, with 12 positions matching TRBD1. This CDR3 spans 15 amino acids. V was clipped by 5 bases and J by 2 bases; unmatched bases: 4. The germline CDR1 and CDR2 sequences are SGHNT and YYREEE (reference sequence). CDR3: CASRGTGGANTEAFF. For the CDR3, the DNA is TGTGCCAGCAGAGGGACAGGGGGCGCAAACACTGAAGCTTTCTTT.

J is TRBJ1-1 and V is TRBV9; D possibly corresponds to TRBD1 (6 bases). Germline V gives CDR1 SGDLS, CDR2 YYNGEE. The V end lost 3 bases, the J end lost 5 bases, and 23 bases lay between the germline ends. This CDR3 spans 17 amino acids. The CDR3 DNA is TGTGCCAGCAGCGGGGAGCGGGAGGGGGGAGAGGAGACTGAAGCTTTCTTT. This encodes CASSGEREGGEETEAFF.

This chain joins TRBV5-1 and TRBJ2-1, with a possible D match to TRBD2 (5 bases). Germline CDR1 is SGHRS and CDR2 is YFSETQ. The CDR3 contains 15 residues. The V end was cut by 0 bases, the J end by 8 bases, with 15 bases between. CDR3 sequence: CASSLALPRVDEQFF. The CDR3 DNA reads TGCGCCAGCAGCTTGGCACTCCCGAGGGTCGATGAGCAGTTCTTC.

Only one count was recorded for this clone. The chain employs TRBV5-4 and TRBJ2-5, with TRBD2 matching 9 bases. The length of the CDR3 is 16 residues. V lost 0 bases and J lost 3; bases outside the gene matches: 6. Germline V gives CDR1 SGHNT, CDR2 YYREEE (reference sequence). The CDR3 protein is CASSLAAGGREETQYF. The CDR3, as DNA: TGTGCCAGCAGCTTGGCTGCGGGGGGGCGAGAAGAGACCCAGTACTTC.

The chain has TRBV9 and TRBJ2-7; 7 bases map to TRBD2. This CDR3 region has 15 residues. CDR1 and CDR2 (germline): SGDLS, YYNGEE. V trimming: 4 bases; J trimming: 2 bases; junction bases outside the gene matches: 9. CDR3 residues: CASSLGAGPAYEQYF. In DNA form, the CDR3 reads TGTGCCAGCAGCCTCGGAGCGGGACCTGCCTACGAGCAGTACTTC.

This clone was picked up one time. The chain links TRBV29-1 to TRBJ1-4; 7 nucleotides align to TRBD1. Trimming cost V 4 bases and J 3 bases; bases outside gene matches: 5. Germline assignment: CDR1 SQVTM and CDR2 ANQGSEA. The CDR3 has 14 amino acids. The CDR3 region is CSVGGGRANEKLFF. DNA of the CDR3: TGCAGCGTTGGAGGGGGCAGGGCTAATGAAAAACTGTTTTTT.

This clone was seen a single time. This chain uses TRBV5-4 with TRBJ1-6, with 9 bases aligning to TRBD1. Per the germline V gene, CDR1 is SGHNT and CDR2 is YYREEE (reference sequence). V shed 3 bases, J shed 6 bases, and the junction held 7 bases outside the gene matches. The CDR3 extends over 16 amino acids. CDR3 nucleotides: TGTGCCAGCAGCTCTATGTACAGGGGGCGTAATTCACCCCTCCACTTT. Translation: CASSSMYRGRNSPLHF.

This chain connects TRBV27 to TRBJ1-4; a possible D gene is TRBD1 (6 bases). This CDR3 has 14 residues. The germline CDR1 and CDR2 sequences are MNHEY and SMNVEV (reference sequence). The V and J ends lost 6 bases and 10 bases respectively, with 18 bases between them. CDR3 in DNA: TGTGCCAGCAGACCCAGGGGAGCGCAGGGAAAACTGTTTTTT. Its protein is CASRPRGAQGKLFF.

This clone was counted only a few times. The chain combines TRBV6-5 with TRBJ2-3; possible D gene TRBD1, 5 bases. V dropped 1 base and J dropped 6 bases, with 14 bases sitting between them. The germline V gene encodes CDR1 MNHEY and CDR2 SVGAGI. CDR3 length: 15 residues. CDR3: CASSYLAGSPDTQYF. DNA for the CDR3: TGTGCCAGCAGTTACTTGGCAGGGTCCCCCGATACGCAGTATTTT.

In its sample, this clone was seen once. The genes are TRBV18 and TRBJ1-4; D ambiguous. Trimming stripped 3 bases from V and 7 bases from J, with 21 bases between. Germline V gene sequence: CDR1 KGHSH, CDR2 LQKENI. The CDR3 sequence is 17 residues long. CDR3 coding DNA: TGTGCCAGCTCACCTAAAACGGGTGGCCGGGGTTCTGAAAAACTGTTTTTT. Its translation: CASSPKTGGRGSEKLFF.

The chain uses TRBV4-2 and TRBJ2-5; 7 bases map to TRBD1. Unmatched junction bases numbered 7, after V lost 4 bases and J lost 2 bases. Germline-derived CDR1 and CDR2 are LGHNA and YNFKEQ. The CDR3 contains 15 residues. The CDR3 bases are TGTGCCAGCAGCCGCCGGGACAGAGGTCAAGAGACCCAGTACTTC. Protein product: CASSRRDRGQETQYF.

The V gene is TRBV7-8, the J gene TRBJ1-1, with 7 bases that match TRBD1. CDR3 length equals 13 residues. Germline V gene sequence: CDR1 SGHVS, CDR2 FQNEAQ. V trimming: 5 bases; J trimming: 4 bases; junction bases outside the gene matches: 4. The CDR3 sequence is CASSLTGATEAFF. CDR3 coding DNA: TGTGCCAGCAGCCTCACAGGGGCCACTGAAGCTTTCTTT.